These 10 T cell receptor beta chains were all obtained from the same sample, sequenced in a study of tumor-infiltrating lymphocytes in oesophageal squamous cell carcinoma. MiXCR, run by TCRdb on the PCR reads, gives a single entry per CDR3 protein. This table holds over 10,000 distinct CDR3 sequences, 58% found once. The sample taken for sequencing was esophageal tumor tissue. These receptors were taken from a female donor with esophageal squamous cell carcinoma.

This clonotype was counted once. The V call is TRBV5-1, the J call TRBJ2-1; 14 bases agree with TRBD2. The trim removed 4 bases at V and 3 bases at J, leaving 3 bases unmatched. The germline V gene encodes CDR1 SGHRS and CDR2 YFSETQ. The CDR3 extends over 16 amino acids. The CDR3 region has the DNA TGCGCCAGCAGCGGGACTAGCGGGAGAGGCTACAATGAGCAGTTCTTC. Protein sequence: CASSGTSGRGYNEQFF. Based on the CDR3 plus reference TRBV5-1 and TRBJ2-1, the full variable domain is KAGVTQTPRYLIKTRGQQVTLSCSPISGHRSVSWYQQTPGQGLQFLFEYFSETQRNKGNFPGRFSGRQFSNSRSEMNVSTLELGDSALYLCASSGTSGRGYNEQFFGPGTRLTVL.

The J gene is TRBJ1-5, the V gene TRBV5-6; 7 bases fit TRBD1. Germline loops: CDR1 SGHDT, CDR2 YYEEEE. The CDR3 spans 16 residues. Trimming removed 3 bases from V and 1 base from J; junction bases left unmatched: 7. The CDR3 is CASSWNRGASNQPQHF. The CDR3 nucleotides read TGTGCCAGCAGCTGGAACAGGGGTGCGAGCAATCAGCCCCAGCATTTT.

V gene TRBV7-3 combines with J gene TRBJ2-3; D is unresolved. The CDR3 runs to 13 residues. Germline CDR1 is SGHTA and CDR2 is FQGTGA. Trimming shortened V by 4 bases and J by 2 bases, and 7 bases separated the two germline ends. The CDR3 DNA reads as TGTGCCAGCAGCTCTCTTCTCACAGATACGCAGTATTTT. It translates to CASSSLLTDTQYF.

The J gene is TRBJ2-5, the V gene TRBV4-1; TRBD1 matches at 9 bases. The DNA end favors TRBJ2-1, so the J call may be wrong. The germline V gene has CDR1 MGHRA and CDR2 YSYEKL. The CDR3 runs 15 residues. The CDR3 sequence is CASSQPGQGNNEQFF. The CDR3 DNA reads TGCGCCAGCAGTCAGCCGGGACAGGGAAACAATGAGCAGTTCTTC.

This sequence joins TRBV6-2 or TRBV6-3 and TRBJ1-1, with D unresolved. CDR1 and CDR2 (germline): MNHEY, SVGEGT. There are 14 residues in the CDR3. Trimming took off 6 bases at V and 2 bases at J, with 13 bases between the two ends. In nucleotides, the CDR3 is TGTGCCAGCAGCCTTCCTACAGCTAACACTGAAGCTTTCTTT. This translates into CASSLPTANTEAFF.

By share of the sample, this clonotype is medium-sized. V and J are TRBV28 and TRBJ2-1; D is uncertain. This CDR3 is built from 11 residues. Trimming removed 8 bases at V and 8 bases at J, with 10 bases between. Germline CDR1 and CDR2: MDHEN and SYDVKM. The DNA of the CDR3 is TGTGCCAGCGGACGCTTGGATGAGCAGTTCTTC. Its translation: CASGRLDEQFF.

A note on this clonotype: Here the CDR3 omits its conserved ending phenylalanine or tryptophan, so a read error is the likely source. The limits of the CDR3 on the DNA are not certain, so only TCRdb's listed CDR3 is given. The chain employs TRBV5-1 and TRBJ2-3; TRBD2 was called by the table and not checked on the DNA. Germline V gene data show CDR1 as SGHRS and CDR2 as YFSETQ. The CDR3 spans 17 residues, counting both ends. The CDR3 protein is CASSLAGLTYNEQFFGP.

The gene calls are TRBV7-3 and TRBJ2-3; 7 positions agree with TRBD1. The CDR3 is made up of 14 amino acids. The germline CDR1 and CDR2 sequences are SGHTA and FQGTGA. V lost 6 bases and J lost 1; bases outside the gene matches: 4. The CDR3 region has the DNA TGTGCCAGCAGTTCCGGGACAGGCACAGATACGCAGTATTTT. Protein product: CASSSGTGTDTQYF. Looking up the rest from reference TRBV7-3 and TRBJ2-3 gives the full variable domain: GAGVSQTPSNKVTEKGKYVELRCDPISGHTALYWYRQSLGQGPEFLIYFQGTGAADDSGLPNDRFFAVRPEGSVSTLKIQRTERGDSAVYLCASSSGTGTDTQYFGPGTRLTVL.

This clonotype was observed once. The chain has TRBV7-9 and TRBJ2-3; 9 nucleotides match TRBD1. The length of the CDR3 is 14 residues. Germline V CDR1 and CDR2: SEHNR, FQNEAQ (reference sequence). The V and J ends lost 5 bases and 6 bases, in that order; junction bases with no gene match: 6. DNA for the CDR3: TGTGCCAGCAGCCTCGGGACAGGGCGGGATACGCAGTATTTT. It codes for CASSLGTGRDTQYF.

This clonotype was detected many times. The conserved phenylalanine or tryptophan is not found at the CDR3 terminus, so this likely reflects a read error. The DNA is omitted, as the CDR3 cannot be located on it reliably, and the CDR3 follows TCRdb's listing. The chain employs TRBV6-1 and TRBJ2-1; no check of the table's D call, TRBD2, against the DNA was made. Germline V lookup: CDR1 MNHNS, CDR2 SASEGT. Inclusive of both ends, the CDR3 amounts to 9 amino acids. CDR3 sequence: CASTDGLAG.